The 21 T cell receptor beta chains below all came from one sample that was sequenced in a study of vaccination and CD4 T cells after COVID-19. The time point was: late sampling 161 to 241 days after vaccination in a few convalescent patients. TCRdb independently ran MiXCR on the PCR reads; one entry per CDR3 protein. The sample has about 36,000 distinct CDR3 sequences, 35% to 40% seen once. The material sequenced was CD4+ T cells from blood, taken about 7 months after SARS-CoV-2 vaccination. Receptors were obtained from a human donor who had recovered from COVID-19.

This clonotype appeared a few times. This chain joins TRBV19 and TRBJ1-2, with 9 bases aligning to TRBD1. V shed 5 bases and J 7 bases; nucleotides not matched to a gene: 8. This CDR3 is 14 amino acids long. Germline lookup yields CDR1 LNHDA and CDR2 SQIVND (reference sequence). The CDR3 sequence is CASSASGQGGGYTF. CDR3 DNA sequence: TGTGCCAGTAGTGCCTCGGGACAGGGAGGTGGCTACACCTTC.

The chain recombines TRBV7-9 with TRBJ2-7; 10 nucleotides align to TRBD1. There are 14 residues in the CDR3. V was clipped by 5 bases and J by 2 bases; unmatched bases: 3. Germline values: CDR1 SEHNR, CDR2 FQNEAQ (reference sequence). The DNA of the CDR3 is TGTGCCAGCAGCCCGACAGGGGGCGCCTACGAGCAGTACTTC. Protein product: CASSPTGGAYEQYF.

V gene TRBV19 combines with J gene TRBJ2-7; TRBD2 is a possible D gene (5 bases). The CDR3 covers 14 residues. V was shortened by 3 bases and J by 3 bases, with 12 bases between the two germline ends. Looked up from germline, CDR1 is LNHDA and CDR2 is SQIVND (reference sequence). CDR3 protein: CASSILFGGYEQYF. The CDR3 region has the DNA TGTGCCAGTAGTATCCTGTTTGGAGGCTACGAGCAGTACTTC.

This clonotype was seen more than once but under ten times. CDR3 in amino acids: CSARDASGKSYEQYF. The DNA for the CDR3 is TGCAGTGCTAGAGATGCGAGCGGGAAATCCTACGAGCAGTACTTC. The genes are TRBV20-1 and TRBJ2-7; the match to TRBD2 covers 7 bases. There are 15 residues in the CDR3. Germline trimming cut 0 bases from V and 1 base from J; bases unmatched to any gene: 6. Germline CDR1 is DFQATT and CDR2 is SNEGSKA (reference sequence).

The chain carries TRBV7-6 and TRBJ2-3; TRBD1 matches 9 bases. Germline values: CDR1 SGHVS, CDR2 FNYEAQ. Losses at the gene ends were 1 base for V and 7 bases for J; bases not matched to a gene: 15. This CDR3 spans 18 amino acids. The CDR3 protein is CASSLESQQGAWYNTQYF. The CDR3 DNA is TGTGCCAGCAGCTTAGAATCCCAACAGGGGGCATGGTATAATACGCAGTATTTT.

V gene TRBV6-1 combines with J gene TRBJ1-1; 7 bases agree with TRBD1. CDR1 MNHNS and CDR2 SASEGT come from the germline V gene. V lost 8 bases to trimming and J lost 0 bases; unmatched junction nucleotides: 9. CDR3 size: 15 residues. This CDR3 reads CASGRDRNMNTEAFF. As DNA, the CDR3 is TGTGCCAGCGGGCGGGACAGAAATATGAACACTGAAGCTTTCTTT.

J is TRBJ1-5 and V is TRBV19; D remains unclear. Trimming pared 3 bases from V and 5 bases from J, leaving 20 bases between. CDR1 is LNHDA and CDR2 is SQIVND in the germline V gene (reference sequence). The CDR3 contains 17 residues. The CDR3 DNA sequence: TGTGCCAGTAGTATTAGGGTCTCAAAAGGGAGTCATCAGCCCCAGCATTTT. It yields the protein CASSIRVSKGSHQPQHF.

This clonotype was observed once. The rearrangement links TRBV4-1 to TRBJ2-7; 14 bases line up with TRBD2. Germline loops: CDR1 MGHRA, CDR2 YSYEKL. V trimming: 2 bases; J trimming: 6 bases; junction bases outside the gene matches: 3. The CDR3 loop spans 15 amino acids. CDR3 sequence reads: CASSQRLAGGIEQYF. CDR3 in DNA: TGCGCCAGCAGCCAACGACTAGCGGGAGGGATCGAGCAGTACTTC.

This clonotype was found a few times. The J gene is TRBJ2-3, the V gene TRBV28; 10 bases fit TRBD2. The trim removed 5 bases at V and 7 bases at J, leaving 24 bases unmatched. Germline CDR1 reads MDHEN; CDR2 reads SYDVKM. CDR3 size: 20 residues. CDR3 in amino acids: CASSPPSLAGAQGTVHTQYF. The CDR3 nucleotides read TGTGCCAGCAGTCCTCCTTCGCTAGCGGGAGCACAGGGAACAGTTCATACGCAGTATTTT. The full variable domain, rest sourced from reference TRBV28 and TRBJ2-3, is DVKVTQSSRYLVKRTGEKVFLECVQDMDHENMFWYRQDPGLGLRLIYFSYDVKMKEKGDIPEGYSVSREKKERFSLILESASTNQTSMYLCASSPPSLAGAQGTVHTQYFGPGTRLTVL.

The V call is TRBV5-6, the J call TRBJ1-6; possible D gene TRBD1, 5 bases. The CDR3 loop spans 14 amino acids. Germline loops: CDR1 SGHDT, CDR2 YYEEEE. Trimming cost V 4 bases and J 12 bases, with 17 bases left between them. CDR3 nucleotides: TGTGCCAGCAGCGAATACAGGCGTTGGGAACCCCTCCACTTT. It is translated as CASSEYRRWEPLHF.

The gene calls are TRBV28 and TRBJ1-2, with D perhaps matching TRBD1 (5 bases). Trimming pared 1 base from V and 8 bases from J, leaving 17 bases between. CDR3 size: 15 residues. In germline, CDR1 is MDHEN, CDR2 SYDVKM. For the CDR3, the DNA is TGTGCCAGCAGTTTATCGTCAGGGCGTACTCAAGGCTACACCTTC. The encoded protein is CASSLSSGRTQGYTF.

The chain joins TRBV21-1 to TRBJ2-7; the tabulated D call, TRBD2, remains unverified against the DNA. TRBV21-1 is tagged as a pseudogene. The CDR3 runs to 22 residues. The CDR3 region has the DNA TGTGCCAGCAGCAAGCGGGGTTTTTTCGAGACTAGCGGAGGCCGGGTAGAATACGAGCAGTACTTC. Encoded protein: CASSKRGFFETSGGRVEYEQYF.

The chain carries TRBV28 and TRBJ2-5; TRBD2 is a possible D gene (5 bases). Trimming removed 4 bases from V and 3 bases from J, with 21 bases in between. Germline CDR1 is MDHEN and CDR2 is SYDVKM. The CDR3 loop spans 17 amino acids. The CDR3 DNA follows: TGTGCCAGCAGTTCGGCCCCACGGGCCCCGAGGGAAGAGACCCAGTACTTC. Its protein is CASSSAPRAPREETQYF.

This clonotype was seen more than once but under ten times. CDR3 sequence reads: CATSPDSNYGYTF. The CDR3 coding sequence is TGTGCCACCAGCCCCGACAGCAACTATGGCTACACCTTC. The chain is built from TRBV15 and TRBJ1-2, with D maybe TRBD1 (5 bases). Germline CDR1 LNHNV, CDR2 YYDKDF (reference sequence). The CDR3 has 13 residues. The V end was cut by 5 bases, the J end by 2 bases, with 9 bases between.

This clonotype was seen only a few times. The V gene is TRBV10-3, the J gene TRBJ2-5, with D perhaps matching TRBD2 (6 bases). Germline-derived CDR1 and CDR2 are ENHRY and SYGVKD. V was shortened by 10 bases and J by 3 bases, with 21 bases between the two germline ends. The CDR3 runs 15 residues. CDR3 protein: CATRATGRGEETQYF. The CDR3 bases are TGTGCCACTAGGGCCACGGGGCGCGGGGAAGAGACCCAGTACTTC.

In its sample, this clonotype was seen a few times. The chain is built from TRBV6-1 and TRBJ2-1; weak D call: TRBD1 (6 bases). Germline CDR1 MNHNS, CDR2 SASEGT. Trimming removed 5 bases at V and 2 bases at J, with 13 bases between. CDR3 length: 15 amino acids. The CDR3 coding sequence is TGTGCCAGCAGTAAAACGACAGGCACCTACAATGAGCAGTTCTTC. Its protein product is CASSKTTGTYNEQFF.

The V call is TRBV25-1, the J call TRBJ2-3, with no clear D. The CDR3 consists of 12 residues. Trimming took 6 bases from V and 1 from J, leaving 5 bases between them. Germline V gene data show CDR1 as MGHDK and CDR2 as SYGVNS. The DNA of the CDR3 is TGTGCCAGCAGCTGGGGCACAGATACGCAGTATTTT. Its translation: CASSWGTDTQYF.

This clonotype was found once. The chain employs TRBV7-2 and TRBJ2-7; 7 bases are shared with TRBD1. This CDR3 is built from 14 residues. From germline, CDR1 is SGHTA and CDR2 FQGNSA. Losses at the gene ends were 2 bases for V and 6 bases for J; bases not matched to a gene: 7. CDR3 in amino acids: CASSLIPTGPEQYF. The CDR3 DNA is TGTGCCAGCAGCTTAATCCCGACAGGGCCCGAGCAGTACTTC.

The rearrangement joins TRBV11-3 to TRBJ2-5; D may be TRBD1 (5 bases). Germline V CDR1 and CDR2: SGHNT, YENEEA. Deletions cut 1 base from V and 5 bases from J, with 20 bases between. The CDR3 spans 17 residues. The CDR3 is CASSLGTTAGLMETQYF. CDR3 DNA sequence: TGTGCCAGCAGCTTAGGAACCACGGCAGGGTTAATGGAGACCCAGTACTTC. Variable domain in full (rest from reference TRBV11-3 and TRBJ2-5): EAGVVQSPRYKIIEKKQPVAFWCNPISGHNTLYWYLQNLGQGPELLIRYENEEAVDDSQLPKDRFSAERLKGVDSTLKIQPAELGDSAVYLCASSLGTTAGLMETQYFGPGTRLLVL.

J is TRBJ2-5 and V is TRBV20-1; D is perhaps TRBD1 (5 bases). CDR1 and CDR2 (germline): DFQATT, SNEGSKA (reference sequence). Trimming pared 6 bases from V and 4 bases from J, leaving 9 bases between. The CDR3 sequence is 11 residues long. DNA for the CDR3: TGCAGTGCCAGGACACGAGAGACCCAGTACTTC. Translation: CSARTRETQYF.

This clonotype was counted between two and nine times. V usage is TRBV7-9 and J usage is TRBJ1-6; TRBD1 might be the D (6 bases). The CDR3 length is 17 residues. Per germline, CDR1 SEHNR and CDR2 FQNEAQ (reference sequence). Trimming removed 8 bases at V and 0 bases at J, with 17 bases between. The CDR3 DNA follows: TGTGCCAGCGGGGGAGGGGGAAATAGCTCCTATAATTCACCCCTCCACTTT. Its protein is CASGGGGNSSYNSPLHF.